This T cell receptor (beta chain) was recorded in a study of Ad26.COV2.S vaccination and SARS-CoV-2 variants. Study-level information: Within the COV1001 Ad26.COV2.S trial arm, the donor was enrolled. Into the muscle, Ad26.COV2.S was dosed once or twice, 56 days apart. Study findings and constraints: Greater spike-specific TCR breadth was seen in vaccine recipients than in placebo recipients.

Germline V gives CDR1 LNHNV, CDR2 YYDKDF (reference sequence). The CDR3 length is 15 residues. J gave up 4 bases and V 5 bases, and 4 bases lay outside the gene matches. TCRdb keeps only in-frame clones here, not all; method: immunoSEQ multiplex PCR. The table has approximately 480,000 clones, about 83% seen once; the top ten hold roughly 13%. Of note for this clone: The antigen remains undetermined.

Noted treatment: 15 to 20 received Ad26.COV2.S at low or high dose, single or two shots; roughly five received placebo; per-sample allocation not given. Collection of samples fell on day 63 after the first vaccine or placebo injection. The chain combines TRBV15 with TRBJ1-5, with TRBD1 identical over 11 bases. This clonotype originated in a person between 18 and 65 years old who received the Ad26.COV2.S COVID-19 vaccine or a placebo. The sequencing here drew on peripheral blood, taken in a trial of Ad26.COV2.S vaccine versus placebo. CDR3 amino acids: CATSGGTGGNQPQHF. The CDR3 bases are TGTGCCACCAGCGGAGGGACAGGGGGTAATCAGCCCCAGCATTTT.